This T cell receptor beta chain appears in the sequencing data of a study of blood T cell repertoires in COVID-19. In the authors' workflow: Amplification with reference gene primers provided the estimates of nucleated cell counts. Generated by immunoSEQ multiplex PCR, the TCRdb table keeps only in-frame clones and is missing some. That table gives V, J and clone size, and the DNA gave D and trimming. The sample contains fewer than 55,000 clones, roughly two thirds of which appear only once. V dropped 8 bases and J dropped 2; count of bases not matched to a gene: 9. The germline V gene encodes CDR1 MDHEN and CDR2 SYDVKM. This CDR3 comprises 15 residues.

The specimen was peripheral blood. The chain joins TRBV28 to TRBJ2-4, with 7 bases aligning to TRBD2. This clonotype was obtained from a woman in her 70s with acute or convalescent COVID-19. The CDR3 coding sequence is TGTGCCAGCTCCCATCCCGGGACTACCAAAAACATTCAGTACTTC. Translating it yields CASSHPGTTKNIQYF.